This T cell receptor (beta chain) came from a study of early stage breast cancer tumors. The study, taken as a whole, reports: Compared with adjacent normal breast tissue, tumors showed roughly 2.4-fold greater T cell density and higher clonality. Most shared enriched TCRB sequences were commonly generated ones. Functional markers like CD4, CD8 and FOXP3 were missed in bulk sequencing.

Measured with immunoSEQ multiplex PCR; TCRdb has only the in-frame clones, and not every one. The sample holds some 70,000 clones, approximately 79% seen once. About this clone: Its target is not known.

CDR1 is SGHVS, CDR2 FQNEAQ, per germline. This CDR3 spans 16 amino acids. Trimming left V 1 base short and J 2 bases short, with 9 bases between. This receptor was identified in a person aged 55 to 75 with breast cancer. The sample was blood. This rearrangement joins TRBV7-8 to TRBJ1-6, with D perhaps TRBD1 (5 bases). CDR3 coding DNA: TGTGCCAGCAGCTTAGGGGGGAGGGCCTATAATTCACCCCTCCACTTT. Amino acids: CASSLGGRAYNSPLHF.